This T cell receptor beta chain is from a study of blood T cell repertoires in COVID-19. Study-level background: Acute and convalescent COVID-19 samples came from the United States, Italy and Spain. Sources were T cells, B-cell-depleted T cells, or PBMCs; the material itself was cDNA or gDNA.

Germline V gene sequence: CDR1 SGHRS, CDR2 YFSETQ. CDR3 length equals 14 residues. V was pared by 4 bases and J by 0 bases, with 5 bases between. Per the original data handling: For nucleated cells, counts were estimated from reference gene primer amplification. The table came from immunoSEQ multiplex PCR; TCRdb's copy has only in-frame clones and leaves some out. The DNA gave D and trimming, while V, J and clone size come from that table. The table includes roughly 100,000 clones, approximately 84% detected once. This sequence originates from a man aged 60 to 69 with acute or convalescent COVID-19. This chain connects TRBV5-1 to TRBJ1-6; D is unresolved. Sequencing input: peripheral blood. The CDR3 sequence: CASSESSYNSPLHF. CDR3 bases: TGCGCCAGCAGCGAGAGCTCCTATAATTCACCCCTCCACTTT.